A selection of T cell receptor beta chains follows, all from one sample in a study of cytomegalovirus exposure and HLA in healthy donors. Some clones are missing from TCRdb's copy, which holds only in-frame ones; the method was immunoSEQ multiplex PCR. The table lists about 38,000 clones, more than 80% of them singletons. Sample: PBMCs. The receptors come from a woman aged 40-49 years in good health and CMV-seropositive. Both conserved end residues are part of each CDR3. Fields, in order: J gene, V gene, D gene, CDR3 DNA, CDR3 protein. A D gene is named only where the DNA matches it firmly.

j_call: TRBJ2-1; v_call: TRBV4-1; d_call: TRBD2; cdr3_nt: TGCGCCAGCAGCCGGACTAGCGGGGGGGCAGTCAATGAGCAGTTCTTC; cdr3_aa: CASSRTSGGAVNEQFF
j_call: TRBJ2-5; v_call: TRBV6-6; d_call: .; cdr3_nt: TGTGCCAGCAAAGCGACCGAGAAGTACTTC; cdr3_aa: CASKATEKYF
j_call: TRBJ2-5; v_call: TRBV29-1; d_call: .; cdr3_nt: TGCAGCGTTGAAGATCAAGCGGCAATCCTTGCGGCAGAGACCCAGTACTTC; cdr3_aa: CSVEDQAAILAAETQYF
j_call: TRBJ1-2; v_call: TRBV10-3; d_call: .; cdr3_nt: TGTGCCATCAGGACAGCAGGTGGCTACACCTTC; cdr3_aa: CAIRTAGGYTF
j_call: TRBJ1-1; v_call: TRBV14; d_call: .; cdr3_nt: TGTGCCAGCAGCCTGGCACAGGGTCTCGTTGAAGCTTTCTTT; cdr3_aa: CASSLAQGLVEAFF
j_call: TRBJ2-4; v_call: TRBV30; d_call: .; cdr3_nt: TGTGCTCCCCCAGGGGATGAGGCCAAAAACATTCAGTACTTC; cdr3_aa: CAPPGDEAKNIQYF
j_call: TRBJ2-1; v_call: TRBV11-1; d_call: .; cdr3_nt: TGTGCCAGCAGCCCCGGACTGACCCCAGGCAATGAGCAGTTCTTC; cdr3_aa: CASSPGLTPGNEQFF
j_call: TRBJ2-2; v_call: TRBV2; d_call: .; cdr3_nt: TGTGCCAGCAAAGGAGGGTCGAGTACCGGGGAGCTGTTTTTT; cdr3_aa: CASKGGSSTGELFF
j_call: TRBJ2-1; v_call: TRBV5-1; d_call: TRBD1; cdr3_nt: TGCGCCAGCAGCTCGGGGACAGGGGGCACGGGGGAGCAGTTCTTC; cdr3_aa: CASSSGTGGTGEQFF
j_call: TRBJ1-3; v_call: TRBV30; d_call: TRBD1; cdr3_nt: TGTGCCTGGACAACGGGACAGAGAAACACCATATATTTT; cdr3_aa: CAWTTGQRNTIYF
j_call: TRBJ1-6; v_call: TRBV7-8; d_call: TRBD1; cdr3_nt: TGTGCCAGCAGCTTAGCCCCGACAGGGTCAAATTCACCCCTCCACTTT; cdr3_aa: CASSLAPTGSNSPLHF
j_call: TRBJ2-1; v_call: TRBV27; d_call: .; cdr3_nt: TGTGCCAGCAGTTTGACTCACCGAACGGAGCAGTTCTTC; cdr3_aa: CASSLTHRTEQFF
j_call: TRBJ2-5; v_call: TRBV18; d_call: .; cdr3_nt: TGTGCCAGCTCAAGCCGACTAGAAAAGACCCAGTACTTC; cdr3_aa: CASSSRLEKTQYF
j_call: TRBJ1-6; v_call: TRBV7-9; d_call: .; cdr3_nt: TGTTCCAGCAGCTTAGAAGGCGGATTTGAAAATTCACCCCTCCACTTT; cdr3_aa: CSSSLEGGFENSPLHF